Listed below are T cell receptor beta chains from one sample, sequenced in a study of blood T cell repertoires in COVID-19. Method: immunoSEQ multiplex PCR; TCRdb's copy keeps in-frame clones and lacks some. The sample lists 110,000 to 150,000 clones; roughly 89% were seen once. The sequencing sample was made of peripheral blood. These receptors all come from a woman aged 40 to 50 with acute or convalescent COVID-19. Each CDR3 is given with its conserved first and last residue. The order of the fields is J gene, D gene, V gene, CDR3 protein. A D gene is named only where the DNA matches it firmly.

J gene: TRBJ1-2; D gene: TRBD1; V gene: TRBV10-3; CDR3 protein: CATWEGQGGYTF
J gene: TRBJ1-1; D gene: -; V gene: TRBV27; CDR3 protein: CASSYRKGGSANTEAFF
J gene: TRBJ2-7; D gene: TRBD2; V gene: TRBV6-2/TRBV6-3; CDR3 protein: CASSYLPGSGTSYEQYF
J gene: TRBJ2-3; D gene: TRBD2; V gene: TRBV4-2; CDR3 protein: CASSQGGGSTDTQYF
J gene: TRBJ2-2; D gene: -; V gene: TRBV7-3; CDR3 protein: CASSSQGTGELFF
J gene: TRBJ2-1; D gene: -; V gene: TRBV19; CDR3 protein: CASSGGTFTYNEQFF
J gene: TRBJ2-5; D gene: TRBD2; V gene: TRBV2; CDR3 protein: CASSEGLAGPQETQYF
J gene: TRBJ1-3; D gene: -; V gene: TRBV7-6; CDR3 protein: CASSLGFGQWNTIYF
J gene: TRBJ2-1; D gene: TRBD2; V gene: TRBV19; CDR3 protein: CASSTSSGGPSRQFF
J gene: TRBJ1-1; D gene: TRBD1; V gene: TRBV13; CDR3 protein: CASSGTGGLTEAFF
J gene: TRBJ2-1; D gene: TRBD2; V gene: TRBV5-1; CDR3 protein: CASSPGGSNEQFF
J gene: TRBJ1-4; D gene: -; V gene: TRBV11-2; CDR3 protein: CASNKGGEKLFF
J gene: TRBJ1-2; D gene: TRBD1; V gene: TRBV19; CDR3 protein: CASRPDRAHGYTF
J gene: TRBJ2-7; D gene: TRBD1; V gene: TRBV27; CDR3 protein: CASAGQGLDEQYF
J gene: TRBJ2-7; D gene: TRBD2; V gene: TRBV5-4; CDR3 protein: CASSWGLEFYEQYF
J gene: TRBJ1-5; D gene: TRBD1; V gene: TRBV19; CDR3 protein: CASHDRVQPQHF
J gene: TRBJ2-7; D gene: -; V gene: TRBV15; CDR3 protein: CATSRDRGFEQYF
J gene: TRBJ2-6; D gene: TRBD1; V gene: TRBV19; CDR3 protein: CASSIWTGGANVLTF
J gene: TRBJ1-2; D gene: -; V gene: TRBV5-4; CDR3 protein: CASSLLGQLHTF
J gene: TRBJ2-2; D gene: -; V gene: TRBV28; CDR3 protein: CASLTQNTGELFF
J gene: TRBJ1-6; D gene: -; V gene: TRBV12-5; CDR3 protein: CASGLSPNRDRANSPLHF
J gene: TRBJ1-2; D gene: -; V gene: TRBV7-9; CDR3 protein: CASSSASGGAPNYGYTF
J gene: TRBJ1-1; D gene: -; V gene: TRBV6-5; CDR3 protein: CASSYPPEPMNTEAFF
J gene: TRBJ2-7; D gene: -; V gene: TRBV11-2; CDR3 protein: CASSTGTPEYF
J gene: TRBJ2-7; D gene: -; V gene: TRBV9; CDR3 protein: CASSPGELGNEQYF
J gene: TRBJ2-7; D gene: TRBD1; V gene: TRBV15; CDR3 protein: CATSSPGQGWHEQYF
J gene: TRBJ1-5; D gene: -; V gene: TRBV19; CDR3 protein: CASTSKEAREYSNQPQHF
J gene: TRBJ1-3; D gene: TRBD1; V gene: TRBV4-3; CDR3 protein: CASSQDWGTVGGNTIYF
J gene: TRBJ1-6; D gene: -; V gene: TRBV7-9; CDR3 protein: CASSYGSPLHF
J gene: TRBJ1-2; D gene: TRBD1; V gene: TRBV7-3; CDR3 protein: CASSLTPTGAYGYTF
J gene: TRBJ2-2; D gene: TRBD2; V gene: TRBV28; CDR3 protein: CASSWGLAGTGELFF
J gene: TRBJ2-7; D gene: -; V gene: TRBV20-1; CDR3 protein: CSARGQYEQYF
J gene: TRBJ2-7; D gene: -; V gene: TRBV9; CDR3 protein: CASSVGGALEQYF
J gene: TRBJ2-7; D gene: -; V gene: TRBV6-6; CDR3 protein: CASINTNSYEQYF
J gene: TRBJ1-1; D gene: TRBD1; V gene: TRBV19; CDR3 protein: CASNRGQGEGGEAFF
J gene: TRBJ2-3; D gene: TRBD2; V gene: TRBV10-3; CDR3 protein: CAIGSGGSTDTQYF
J gene: TRBJ2-3; D gene: -; V gene: TRBV9; CDR3 protein: CASSVGAPGTDTQYF